The rows below give T cell receptor beta chains drawn from one sample of a study of T cell responses to AZD1222 COVID-19 vaccine. Sequencing used immunoSEQ multiplex PCR; TCRdb keeps in-frame clones, though not all of them. The sample lists fewer than 200,000 clones; roughly nine tenths were seen once. The starting material was peripheral blood, obtained 28 days after the second AZD1222 dose. Every receptor here comes from an adult who received the AZD1222 COVID-19 vaccine. Both conserved end residues are part of each CDR3. D genes are given only for firm matches. Rows give clone size only sometimes, using once, few, many, or a class for an expanded clone.

v_gene: TRBV4-2
abundance: once
d_gene: -
j_gene: TRBJ2-3
CDR3nt: TGTGCCAGCAGCCAAGGGGGAGGGGGTAGCGGCACAGATACGCAGTATTTT
CDR3aa: CASSQGGGGSGTDTQYF

v_gene: TRBV5-4
abundance: -
d_gene: TRBD2
j_gene: TRBJ2-3
CDR3nt: TGTGCCAGCAGCTTGGTTTCGGGGGGTCAAGATACGCAGTATTTT
CDR3aa: CASSLVSGGQDTQYF

v_gene: TRBV7-2
abundance: -
d_gene: -
j_gene: TRBJ1-1
CDR3nt: TGTGCCAGCAGCCCCAGTAGGGCTGAAGCTTTCTTT
CDR3aa: CASSPSRAEAFF

v_gene: TRBV9
abundance: -
d_gene: -
j_gene: TRBJ1-2
CDR3nt: TGTGCCAGCAGCGTAGTCCCCCAGGCCTCGGGCTATGGCTACACCTTC
CDR3aa: CASSVVPQASGYGYTF

v_gene: TRBV7-8
abundance: -
d_gene: TRBD1
j_gene: TRBJ1-2
CDR3nt: TGTGCCAGCAGCTCGCAGACGAGGACAGGGGCCCGGAACTATGGCTACACCTTC
CDR3aa: CASSSQTRTGARNYGYTF

v_gene: TRBV18
abundance: -
d_gene: -
j_gene: TRBJ1-1
CDR3nt: TGTGCCAGCTCACCAAATATTAACACTGAAGCTTTCTTT
CDR3aa: CASSPNINTEAFF

v_gene: TRBV18
abundance: once
d_gene: TRBD1
j_gene: TRBJ1-4
CDR3nt: TGTGCCAGCTCACCACCCCTTTGGCAGGGGGCGAGTGAAAAACTGTTTTTT
CDR3aa: CASSPPLWQGASEKLFF

v_gene: TRBV7-9
abundance: once
d_gene: TRBD2
j_gene: TRBJ2-3
CDR3nt: TGTGCCATAAAGGGAGTAGTAGCGGGGCCAGATACGCAGTATTTT
CDR3aa: CAIKGVVAGPDTQYF

v_gene: TRBV4-2
abundance: -
d_gene: -
j_gene: TRBJ1-5
CDR3nt: TGTGCCAGCAGCTTTGATCGGAGAGATCAGCCCCAGCATTTT
CDR3aa: CASSFDRRDQPQHF

v_gene: TRBV6-5
abundance: -
d_gene: -
j_gene: TRBJ2-7
CDR3nt: TGTGCCAGCAGCGCAAACAGAAATGGGTTGCACGAGCAGTACTTC
CDR3aa: CASSANRNGLHEQYF

v_gene: TRBV9
abundance: -
d_gene: -
j_gene: TRBJ2-5
CDR3nt: TGTGCCAGCAGCGTGGGGGACGGCTGGGAGACCCAGTACTTC
CDR3aa: CASSVGDGWETQYF

v_gene: TRBV6-2/TRBV6-3
abundance: -
d_gene: -
j_gene: TRBJ2-1
CDR3nt: TGTGCCAGCAGTTCCCAGTGGAATGAGCAGTTCTTC
CDR3aa: CASSSQWNEQFF

v_gene: TRBV3-1/TRBV3-2
abundance: -
d_gene: TRBD2
j_gene: TRBJ2-7
CDR3nt: TGTGCCAGCAGCCAAAGGTGGGAGGGGAAGACCTACGAGCAGTACTTC
CDR3aa: CASSQRWEGKTYEQYF

v_gene: TRBV5-3
abundance: -
d_gene: -
j_gene: TRBJ1-2
CDR3nt: TGTGCCAGAAGCTTGGTACGACAGGTTATCAACTATGGCTACACCTTC
CDR3aa: CARSLVRQVINYGYTF

v_gene: TRBV10-2
abundance: -
d_gene: -
j_gene: TRBJ1-4
CDR3nt: TGCGCCAGCAGCGACAGGTTCGTCTCAACTAATGAAAAACTGTTTTTT
CDR3aa: CASSDRFVSTNEKLFF

v_gene: TRBV5-1
abundance: -
d_gene: TRBD1
j_gene: TRBJ1-6
CDR3nt: TGCGCCAGCAGCACCGACAGGGTTAATTCACCCCTCCACTTT
CDR3aa: CASSTDRVNSPLHF

v_gene: TRBV29-1
abundance: -
d_gene: -
j_gene: TRBJ2-2
CDR3nt: TGCAGCGTTGCCCTTAGGTTCGGGGAGCTGTTTTTT
CDR3aa: CSVALRFGELFF

v_gene: TRBV6-6
abundance: -
d_gene: -
j_gene: TRBJ1-2
CDR3nt: TGTGCCAGCAGTTACTCGCCCCCCTCGGGGTCCTATGGCTACACCTTC
CDR3aa: CASSYSPPSGSYGYTF

v_gene: TRBV2
abundance: once
d_gene: TRBD1
j_gene: TRBJ1-5
CDR3nt: TGTGCCAGCAGGGGGACAGGGGGCCACCAGCCCCAGCATTTT
CDR3aa: CASRGTGGHQPQHF

v_gene: TRBV5-6
abundance: once
d_gene: -
j_gene: TRBJ2-5
CDR3nt: TGTGCCAGCAGCTTGTATGGGGGCTACGGAGGACAAGAGACCCAGTACTTC
CDR3aa: CASSLYGGYGGQETQYF

v_gene: TRBV7-2
abundance: -
d_gene: -
j_gene: TRBJ1-2
CDR3nt: TGTGCCAGCAGCTCATACTATACAGGGACCTATGGCTACACCTTC
CDR3aa: CASSSYYTGTYGYTF

v_gene: TRBV4-3
abundance: -
d_gene: -
j_gene: TRBJ1-6
CDR3nt: TGCGCCAGCAGCGGCTCGAGCTCCTATAATTCACCCCTCCACTTT
CDR3aa: CASSGSSSYNSPLHF

v_gene: TRBV5-6
abundance: -
d_gene: -
j_gene: TRBJ2-2
CDR3nt: TGTGCCAGCAGCCCCGTCCCGGGACGTGGGGCCGGGGAGCTGTTTTTT
CDR3aa: CASSPVPGRGAGELFF

v_gene: TRBV6-5
abundance: -
d_gene: -
j_gene: TRBJ1-1
CDR3nt: TGTGCCAGCAGTCCCCTAAACTCCGGGGACACTGAAGCTTTCTTT
CDR3aa: CASSPLNSGDTEAFF

v_gene: TRBV5-1
abundance: -
d_gene: TRBD1
j_gene: TRBJ2-7
CDR3nt: TGCGCCAGCACCAACCGGGACAGAGCCTCCTACGAGCAGTACTTC
CDR3aa: CASTNRDRASYEQYF

v_gene: TRBV27
abundance: -
d_gene: TRBD1
j_gene: TRBJ1-2
CDR3nt: TGTGCCAGCAGTGCCCTACAGGGGGCGCGGGGCTACACCTTC
CDR3aa: CASSALQGARGYTF

v_gene: TRBV14
abundance: -
d_gene: -
j_gene: TRBJ2-5
CDR3nt: TGTGCCAGCAGCCCCCAGACAACAGAGACCCAGTACTTC
CDR3aa: CASSPQTTETQYF

v_gene: TRBV18
abundance: few
d_gene: -
j_gene: TRBJ1-2
CDR3nt: TGTGCCAGCTCACCAAGGATGCGCTATGGCTACACCTTC
CDR3aa: CASSPRMRYGYTF

v_gene: TRBV10-1
abundance: -
d_gene: -
j_gene: TRBJ2-7
CDR3nt: TGCGCCAGCAGTGTGAGCAGGGTAAGCGAGCAGTACTTC
CDR3aa: CASSVSRVSEQYF

v_gene: TRBV7-9
abundance: -
d_gene: -
j_gene: TRBJ1-2
CDR3nt: TGTGCCAGCAGCCCAAAGGGGAAGGACGGACCCCCTAGGGGCTACACCTTC
CDR3aa: CASSPKGKDGPPRGYTF

v_gene: TRBV5-1
abundance: -
d_gene: TRBD1
j_gene: TRBJ1-2
CDR3nt: TGCGCCAGCAGCCAAGACAGGGGCTTTGGCTACACCTTC
CDR3aa: CASSQDRGFGYTF

v_gene: TRBV6-5
abundance: -
d_gene: -
j_gene: TRBJ2-7
CDR3nt: TGTGCCAGCAGCCGGGACACCCTCTACGAGCAGTACTTC
CDR3aa: CASSRDTLYEQYF